Given below is one T cell receptor beta chain in context. Its antigen is currently unknown. These data are taken from a study of cytotoxic CD8 clonotypes in ibrutinib-treated CLL. Study results and caveats: Contraction or stability on treatment was seen for public clonotypes, which were uncommon.

Libraries were prepared by immunoSEQ multiplex PCR; TCRdb keeps only in-frame clonotypes and omits some of them. The sample includes over 65,000 clones, about four fifths of them seen just once. CDR1 is MGHRA and CDR2 is YSYEKL in the germline V gene. The CDR3 is made up of 17 amino acids. After removal of 4 bases from V and 5 bases from J, the junction contained 10 bases not matched to a gene. The rearrangement joins TRBV4-1 to TRBJ2-3; 12 bases fit TRBD2. The clonotype originates from a human donor with chronic lymphocytic leukemia. Sequences were derived from PBMCs, sampled after 12 months of ibrutinib treatment. CDR3 loop: CASSPGASGGAKDTQYF. The CDR3 DNA follows: TGCGCCAGCAGCCCGGGGGCTAGCGGGGGGGCCAAAGATACGCAGTATTTT.